This record looks at one TCR beta chain sequence and its context. Germline lookup yields CDR1 SQVTM and CDR2 ANQGSEA. The CDR3 runs to 13 residues. The V gene end was trimmed by 4 bases and the J gene end by 1 base; junction bases not matched to a gene: 0. This specimen comes from a study of T cells in lung cancer brain metastases. Turning to the study itself: Primary and brain metastasis specimens were taken a median around 300 days apart.

Clones were read by immunoSEQ multiplex PCR, and TCRdb kept only the in-frame ones, dropping some. The table records approximately 1,200 clones, roughly 86% of them present only once. The rearrangement joins TRBV29-1 to TRBJ2-3; 9 bases map to TRBD2. This clonotype was sampled from a woman aged 45-65 years with non-small cell lung cancer that had spread to the brain. Sequenced sample: tumor tissue from a brain metastasis. CDR3: CSVGTSGTDTQYF. DNA of the CDR3: TGCAGCGTTGGGACTAGCGGCACAGATACGCAGTATTTT.